This TCR beta chain was sequenced in a study of CXCR3-negative and CXCR3-positive naive CD8 T cells. UMI labels and 5' RACE were used to prepare the TRB cDNA libraries. Using the 5' RACE reads, TCRdb records one entry per CDR3 protein without DNA. The table lists some 150,000 distinct CDR3 sequences, with under 0.35% in the top ten. On this clonotype: Its antigen is not known.

This CDR3 region has 14 residues. Germline CDR1 and CDR2: SGHRS and YFSETQ. Study findings and constraints: CXCR3 expression partially decreased after cryopreservation; most assays used fresh PBMCs. The TRB CDR3s that CXCR3-positive naive cells carried were more hydrophobic than those of CXCR3-negative naive cells. Naive cells used TRBV-TRBJ genes in much the same way whether CXCR3-negative or CXCR3-positive; memory cells did not. In both naive subsets diversity was comparably high, whereas memory CD8+ cells showed much lower diversity.

The sequencing input was naive CXCR3+ CD8+ T cells from blood. Subset indicated: CD45RO-CCR7+CD27+CD95- naive CD8+ T cells expressing CXCR3 (TNR3+). The chain is built from TRBV5-1 and TRBJ1-1; TCRdb returns TRBD1, unconfirmable since there is no DNA. The clonotype was recovered from a human donor in good health. Some clones in this sample may be carry-over from other donors' samples. The CDR3 sequence: CASSPPRGDTEAFF.